This TCR beta chain was sequenced for a study of shared clonotypes between healthy human individuals. Germline-derived CDR1 and CDR2 are LNHDA and SQIVND (reference sequence). After removal of 2 bases from V and 0 bases from J, the junction contained 2 bases not matched to a gene. The CDR3 contains 15 residues. Naive CD8 cells comprised CD45RO-negative, CCR7-positively selected cells, excluding terminally differentiated effector memory CD45RA+ cells. The protocol was immunoSEQ multiplex PCR, while the TCRdb copy is restricted to in-frame clones and leaves out a portion. The sample records about 2.1 million clones, over 85% being singletons. On this clone itself: The sample has other DNA sequences that encode this CDR3 too.

This receptor was obtained from a man between 18 and 29 years old in good health. Some clones in this sample may be carry-over from other donors' samples. This sequence joins TRBV19 and TRBJ2-3; 7 bases match TRBD1. The sequencing sample was made of naive CD8+ T cells from PBMCs. CDR3 amino acids: CASSIWDRSTDTQYF. In nucleotides, the CDR3 is TGTGCCAGTAGTATATGGGACAGAAGCACAGATACGCAGTATTTT.